The TCR beta chain described here comes from a study of T cells after yellow fever vaccination. 5'RACE template switching generated TCR cDNA, adding a universal primer site and UMIs. TCRdb independently ran MiXCR on the 5' RACE reads; one entry per CDR3 protein. This table holds 450,000 to 650,000 distinct CDR3 sequences, about a fifth found once. Note on this clonotype: The antigen remains undetermined.

Study results and limitations: The presence of abundant clonotypes contaminating from the bulk population was possible in FACS-sorted repertoires. At 95% to 96% for CD4 and about 87% for CD8, most primary-vaccination clones showed up again after the booster.

Sequenced here: PBMCs, sampled roughly 23 days after the first yellow fever vaccination. The clonotype was recovered from a man between 18 and 29 years old who received the YFV17D yellow fever vaccine.

CDR3: CASSPPPRGGYEQYF. DNA for the CDR3: TGTGCCAGCAGCCCACCGCCCCGGGGAGGGTACGAGCAGTACTTC. The chain recombines TRBV7-2 with TRBJ2-7; the match to TRBD2 covers 7 bases. V shed 5 bases, J shed 4 bases, and the junction held 11 bases outside the gene matches. Germline CDR1 is SGHTA and CDR2 is FQGNSA. This CDR3 is built from 15 residues.